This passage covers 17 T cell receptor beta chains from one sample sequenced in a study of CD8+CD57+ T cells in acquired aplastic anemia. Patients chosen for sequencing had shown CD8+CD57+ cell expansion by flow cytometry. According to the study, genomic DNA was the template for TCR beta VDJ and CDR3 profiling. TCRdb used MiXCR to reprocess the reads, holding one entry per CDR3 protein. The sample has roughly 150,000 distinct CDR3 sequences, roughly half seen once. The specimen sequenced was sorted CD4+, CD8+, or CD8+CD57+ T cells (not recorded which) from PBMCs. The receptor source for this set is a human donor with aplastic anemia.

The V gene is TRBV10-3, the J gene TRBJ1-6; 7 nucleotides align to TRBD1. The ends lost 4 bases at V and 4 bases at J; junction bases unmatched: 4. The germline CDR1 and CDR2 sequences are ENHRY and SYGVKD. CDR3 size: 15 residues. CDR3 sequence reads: CAISVDREYNSPLHF. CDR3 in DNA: TGTGCCATCAGTGTTGACAGGGAGTATAATTCACCCCTCCACTTT.

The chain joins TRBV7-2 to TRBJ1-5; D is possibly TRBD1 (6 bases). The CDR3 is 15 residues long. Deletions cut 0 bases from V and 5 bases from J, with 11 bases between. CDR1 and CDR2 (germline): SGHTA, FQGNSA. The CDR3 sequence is CASSLAGTRYQPQHF. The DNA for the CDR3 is TGTGCCAGCAGCTTAGCCGGGACACGATATCAGCCCCAGCATTTT. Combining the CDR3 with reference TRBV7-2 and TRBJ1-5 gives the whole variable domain GAGVSQSPSNKVTEKGKDVELRCDPISGHTALYWYRQSLGQGLEFLIYFQGNSAPDKSGLPSDRFSAERTGGSVSTLTIQRTQQEDSAVYLCASSLAGTRYQPQHFGDGTRLSIL.

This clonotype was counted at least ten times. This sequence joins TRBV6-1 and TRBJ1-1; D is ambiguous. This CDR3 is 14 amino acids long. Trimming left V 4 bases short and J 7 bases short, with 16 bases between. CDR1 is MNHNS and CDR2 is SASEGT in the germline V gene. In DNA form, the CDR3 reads TGTGCCAGCAGTGCCAGCGGGCAGGCCTTTGAAGCTTTCTTT. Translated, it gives CASSASGQAFEAFF.

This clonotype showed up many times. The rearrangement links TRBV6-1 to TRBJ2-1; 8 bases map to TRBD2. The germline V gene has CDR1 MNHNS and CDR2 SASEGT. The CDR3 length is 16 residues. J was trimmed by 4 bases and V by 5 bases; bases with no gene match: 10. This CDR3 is CASSLRGTRRYNEQFF. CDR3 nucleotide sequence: TGTGCCAGCAGTCTCCGAGGGACTAGAAGGTACAATGAGCAGTTCTTC.

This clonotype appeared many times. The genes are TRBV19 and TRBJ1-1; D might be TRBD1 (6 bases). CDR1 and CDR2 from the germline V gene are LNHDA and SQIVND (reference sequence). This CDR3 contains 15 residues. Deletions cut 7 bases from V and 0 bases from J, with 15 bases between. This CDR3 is CASTPGGQLNTEAFF. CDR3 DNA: TGTGCCAGTACCCCGGGGGGACAACTGAACACTGAAGCTTTCTTT.

Written as DNA, the CDR3 is TGTGCCACCAGCTCGGGGCTGGCAGATACGCAGTATTTT. Its protein product is CATSSGLADTQYF. The J gene is TRBJ2-3, the V gene TRBV15, with D perhaps assigned TRBD1 or TRBD2 (5 bases each). This CDR3 has 13 residues. The germline gives CDR1 LNHNV, CDR2 YYDKDF (reference sequence). Trimming shortened V by 5 bases and J by 4 bases, and 10 bases separated the two germline ends.

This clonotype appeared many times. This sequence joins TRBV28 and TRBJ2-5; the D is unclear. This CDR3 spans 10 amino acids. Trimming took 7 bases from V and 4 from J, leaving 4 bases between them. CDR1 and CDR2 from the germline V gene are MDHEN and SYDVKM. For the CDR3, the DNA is TGTGCCAGCAAGAGAGAGACCCAGTACTTC. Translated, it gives CASKRETQYF.

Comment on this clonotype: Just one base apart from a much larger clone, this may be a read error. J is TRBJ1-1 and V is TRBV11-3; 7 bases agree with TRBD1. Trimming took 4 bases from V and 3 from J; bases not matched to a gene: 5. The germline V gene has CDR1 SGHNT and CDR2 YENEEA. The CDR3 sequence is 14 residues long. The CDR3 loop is CASSSRQGYTEAFF. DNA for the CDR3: TGTGCCAGCAGCTCAAGACAGGGATACACTGAAGCTTTCTTT.

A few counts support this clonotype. The CDR3 protein is CASNRGGESPLHF. CDR3 bases: TGTGCCAGCAACCGAGGGGGGGAATCACCCCTCCACTTT. The chain links TRBV19 to TRBJ1-6; weak D call: TRBD1 (6 bases). This CDR3 region has 13 residues. Trimming pared 9 bases from V and 10 bases from J, leaving 16 bases between. The germline CDR1 and CDR2 sequences are LNHDA and SQIVND (reference sequence).

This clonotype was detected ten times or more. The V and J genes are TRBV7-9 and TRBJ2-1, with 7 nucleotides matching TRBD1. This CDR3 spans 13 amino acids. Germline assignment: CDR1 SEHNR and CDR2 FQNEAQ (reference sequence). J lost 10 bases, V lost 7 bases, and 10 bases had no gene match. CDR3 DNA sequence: TGTGCCAGCATAGGGGGCCCTCAAAAGGAGCAGTTCTTC. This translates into CASIGGPQKEQFF.

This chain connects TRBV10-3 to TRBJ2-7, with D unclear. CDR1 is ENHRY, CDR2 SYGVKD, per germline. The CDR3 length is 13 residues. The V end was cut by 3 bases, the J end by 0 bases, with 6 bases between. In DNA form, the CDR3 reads TGTGCCATCAGTGAAGCTAGCTCCTACGAGCAGTACTTC. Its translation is CAISEASSYEQYF.

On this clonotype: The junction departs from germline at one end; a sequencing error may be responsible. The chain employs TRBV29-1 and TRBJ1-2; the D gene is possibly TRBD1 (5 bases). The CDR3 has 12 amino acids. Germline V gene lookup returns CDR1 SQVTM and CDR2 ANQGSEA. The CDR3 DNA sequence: TGCAGCGCCGAACCAGACGGGGGAAGGGTCATTTTC. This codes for CSAEPDGGRVIF. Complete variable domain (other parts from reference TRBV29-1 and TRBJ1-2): SAVISQKPSRDICQRGTSLTIQCQVDSQVTMMFWYRQQPGQSLTLIATANQGSEATYESGFVIDKFPISRPNLTFSTLTVSNMSPEDSSIYLCSAEPDGGRVIFGSGTRLTVV.

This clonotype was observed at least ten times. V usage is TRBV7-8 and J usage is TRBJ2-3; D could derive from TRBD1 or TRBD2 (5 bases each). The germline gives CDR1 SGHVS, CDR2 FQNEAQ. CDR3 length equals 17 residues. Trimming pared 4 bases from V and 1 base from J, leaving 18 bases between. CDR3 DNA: TGTGCCAGCAGCTCCGGGACGGCCGGGCCTGGCACAGATACGCAGTATTTT. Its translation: CASSSGTAGPGTDTQYF.

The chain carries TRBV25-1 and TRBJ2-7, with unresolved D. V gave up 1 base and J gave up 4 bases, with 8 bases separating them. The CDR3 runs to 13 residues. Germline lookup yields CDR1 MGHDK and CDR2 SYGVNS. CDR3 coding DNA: TGTGCCAGCAGTGAATTGGAGATATACGAGCAGTACTTC. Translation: CASSELEIYEQYF.

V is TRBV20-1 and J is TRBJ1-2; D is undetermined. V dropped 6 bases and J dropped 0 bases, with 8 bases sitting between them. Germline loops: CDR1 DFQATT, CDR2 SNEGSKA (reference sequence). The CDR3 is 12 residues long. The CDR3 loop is CSAQITNYGYTF. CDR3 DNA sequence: TGCAGTGCGCAGATAACTAACTATGGCTACACCTTC.

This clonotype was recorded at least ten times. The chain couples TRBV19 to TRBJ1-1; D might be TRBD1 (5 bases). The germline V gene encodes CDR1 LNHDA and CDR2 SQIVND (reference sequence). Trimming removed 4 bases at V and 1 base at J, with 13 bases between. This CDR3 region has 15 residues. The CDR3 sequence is CASSNPGAPNTEAFF. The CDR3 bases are TGTGCCAGTAGTAACCCCGGGGCGCCGAACACTGAAGCTTTCTTT.

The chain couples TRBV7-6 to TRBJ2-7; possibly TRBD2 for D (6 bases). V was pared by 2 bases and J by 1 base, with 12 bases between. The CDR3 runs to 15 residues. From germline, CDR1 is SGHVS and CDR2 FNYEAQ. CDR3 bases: TGTGCCAGCAGCTTAAGGGACGGACTATCCTACGAGCAGTACTTC. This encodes CASSLRDGLSYEQYF.